This T cell receptor (beta chain) was sequenced during a study of T cell responses to AZD1222 COVID-19 vaccine. This clone occurred once. The data were produced by immunoSEQ multiplex PCR, yet TCRdb's version contains in-frame clones alone and is incomplete. The sample has about 160,000 clones; 75% to 95% are singletons. The sequence derives from an adult in good health. The sequencing used peripheral blood, collected on day 0 of AZD1222 vaccination.

The CDR3 loop reads CASSQETGGREKLFF. The CDR3, as DNA: TGCGCCAGCAGCCAGGAAACAGGGGGCCGGGAAAAACTGTTTTTT. This chain uses TRBV4-1 with TRBJ1-4; 9 nucleotides line up with TRBD1. This CDR3 is built from 15 residues. V lost 3 bases and J lost 8; bases outside the gene matches: 7. The germline V gene has CDR1 MGHRA and CDR2 YSYEKL.